This TCR beta chain was identified in a study of response to subunit inactivated influenza vaccine (dated by TCRdb to between 2017 and 2018). With respect to the entire study: Deep quantitative profiling of the T cell receptor repertoire was used in the study to follow responses to a trivalent subunit inactivated influenza vaccine.

Library creation used RT-PCR. Sequencing was carried out with an Illumina HiSeq 2500. TCRdb reran the public reads through fastp at Q25 and MiXCR, keeping productive beta chains. CDR3 protein sequences are deduplicated, and each keeps its most common genes and DNA. Present in this sample are approximately 530,000 distinct CDR3 sequences, 10% to 15% of which were seen just once. About an eighth of the sample is taken by the ten largest. Comment on this clonotype: What antigen it recognizes has not been identified. Base quality data are lacking; no much larger clone is found one base away.

Between the V and J ends, shortened by 1 base and 8 bases respectively, the junction contains 8 bases. CDR1 and CDR2, looked up from the germline V gene, are SGHDN and FVKESK. The CDR3 runs 12 amino acids, cysteine and phenylalanine included. CDR3 DNA only is kept here, 36 bases in frame from base 1. The research as a whole found: It was suggested by the authors that each seasonal influenza vaccination may recruit only a limited number of new T cells.

What this sample's time point label stands for: 45 days after influenza vaccine administration. The rearrangement joined TRBV14 to TRBJ2-5; the D gene is unclear. Here the sequenced sample was PBMCs from blood, taken roughly 47 days after vaccination. This TCR came from a man aged 45 to 65 who received an inactivated influenza vaccine. Donor details come from another sample of the same person, matched by shared clones. The CDR3 protein sequence reads: CASSQGYDTQYF. The nucleotide sequence reads as follows: TGTGCCAGCAGCCAAGGTTACGATACCCAGTACTTC.